The next 16 T cell receptor beta chains were all read from a single sample in a study of shared clonotypes between healthy human individuals. Clones were sequenced by immunoSEQ multiplex PCR, and TCRdb holds only the in-frame ones, with some missing. The table has approximately 1.1 million clones, around 82% seen once; the top ten hold approximately 0.5%. What was sequenced was memory CD4+ T cells from PBMCs. Subset of the sample: CD45RA-negative fraction. Source of these receptors: a man in his late teens or twenties in good health. Some clones in this sample may be carry-over from other donors' samples.

The V gene is TRBV7-2, the J gene TRBJ2-3, with D uncertain. The V end lost 2 bases, the J end lost 2 bases, and 8 bases lay between the germline ends. The germline V gene encodes CDR1 SGHTA and CDR2 FQGNSA. This CDR3 has 14 residues. CDR3: CASSLLGNTDTQYF. DNA for the CDR3: TGTGCCAGCAGCTTACTGGGGAACACAGATACGCAGTATTTT.

This rearrangement joins TRBV5-4 to TRBJ2-2; 11 nucleotides match TRBD2. V trimming: 0 bases; J trimming: 4 bases; junction bases outside the gene matches: 2. Germline V CDR1 and CDR2: SGHNT, YYREEE (reference sequence). CDR3 length: 16 amino acids. The CDR3 spells CASSLGLAGPTGELFF. The CDR3 coding sequence is TGTGCCAGCAGCTTGGGACTAGCGGGGCCCACCGGGGAGCTGTTTTTT.

Only one count was recorded for this clone. This rearrangement joins TRBV5-4 to TRBJ2-2; unclear D gene. The germline V gene has CDR1 SGHNT and CDR2 YYREEE (reference sequence). The CDR3 length is 15 residues. The ends were cut back, 0 bases at V and 6 bases at J, with 12 bases in the middle. The CDR3 reads CASSLAQFSAGELFF. The CDR3 nucleotides read TGTGCCAGCAGCTTGGCCCAATTCTCGGCCGGGGAGCTGTTTTTT.

The V call is TRBV5-6, the J call TRBJ2-3; 10 nucleotides align to TRBD2. This CDR3 comprises 17 residues. The J segment lost 4 bases and the V segment lost 3 bases, leaving 11 bases of the junction unmatched. CDR1 and CDR2 (germline): SGHDT, YYEEEE. The CDR3 DNA follows: TGTGCCAGCAGCTCCTTTGGACTAGCGGAAGTGGCAGATACGCAGTATTTT. Residues: CASSSFGLAEVADTQYF.

The chain combines TRBV2 with TRBJ1-4; no definite D call. Germline CDR1 is SNHLY and CDR2 is FYNNEI. V was shortened by 3 bases and J by 8 bases, with 10 bases between the two germline ends. The CDR3 is 13 amino acids. CDR3 region: CASSDSGIEKLFF. CDR3 DNA: TGTGCCAGCAGTGACTCCGGGATCGAAAAACTGTTTTTT.

The gene calls are TRBV4-3 and TRBJ2-2, with D uncertain. Germline CDR1 reads LGHNA; CDR2 reads YSLEER. The CDR3 has 15 amino acids. V was pared by 3 bases and J by 6 bases, with 14 bases between. DNA for the CDR3: TGCGCCAGCAGCCAGGAGCCGTCGGTGGCCGGGGAGCTGTTTTTT. This gives the protein CASSQEPSVAGELFF.

This chain links TRBV11-3 with TRBJ1-5, with no clear D. The CDR3 contains 16 residues. Trimming took off 1 base at V and 5 bases at J, with 15 bases between the two ends. Germline CDR1 is SGHNT and CDR2 is YENEEA. The CDR3 region is CASSLVLRWVDQPQHF. CDR3 bases: TGTGCCAGCAGCTTAGTCCTTCGGTGGGTAGATCAGCCCCAGCATTTT. Full variable domain (outside the CDR3, taken from reference TRBV11-3 and TRBJ1-5): EAGVVQSPRYKIIEKKQPVAFWCNPISGHNTLYWYLQNLGQGPELLIRYENEEAVDDSQLPKDRFSAERLKGVDSTLKIQPAELGDSAVYLCASSLVLRWVDQPQHFGDGTRLSIL.

J is TRBJ2-1 and V is TRBV7-9, with D perhaps assigned TRBD1 or TRBD2 (6 bases each). In germline, CDR1 is SEHNR, CDR2 FQNEAQ (reference sequence). The CDR3 totals 15 residues. The V end lost 1 base, the J end lost 2 bases, and 9 bases lay between the germline ends. This CDR3 is CASSLDGGAYNEQFF. Here the CDR3 DNA reads TGTGCCAGCAGCTTAGACGGGGGCGCCTACAATGAGCAGTTCTTC.

This clone was seen a handful of times. This chain uses TRBV15 with TRBJ1-5; no firm D call. The CDR3 covers 15 residues. The V gene's germline CDR1 is LNHNV and CDR2 YYDKDF (reference sequence). Trimming cost V 1 base and J 7 bases, with 14 bases left between them. The CDR3 coding sequence is TGTGCCACCAGCAGAGGGCTGGTGATTAGACAGCCCCAGCATTTT. It is translated as CATSRGLVIRQPQHF.

This sequence joins TRBV4-2 and TRBJ2-2, with D uncertain. Per germline, CDR1 LGHNA and CDR2 YNFKEQ. V lost 4 bases and J lost 0, with 15 bases in between. The CDR3 covers 17 residues. The CDR3 loop reads CASSPRLIGANTGELFF. In DNA form, the CDR3 reads TGTGCCAGCAGCCCCAGACTTATAGGTGCGAACACCGGGGAGCTGTTTTTT.

This clone was counted a single time. The genes are TRBV7-8 and TRBJ2-5; D remains ambiguous. V lost 1 base and J 2 bases, leaving 17 bases between the germline ends. The CDR3 loop spans 17 amino acids. CDR1 and CDR2 from the germline V gene are SGHVS and FQNEAQ. This CDR3 reads CASSLGLHGTLQETQYF. The CDR3 nucleotides read TGTGCCAGCAGCTTAGGTTTACATGGTACTCTTCAAGAGACCCAGTACTTC.

This clone was detected only a few times. The V gene is TRBV29-1, the J gene TRBJ1-1; 10 bases align to TRBD1. Germline assignment: CDR1 SQVTM and CDR2 ANQGSEA. The ends lost 7 bases at V and 7 bases at J; junction bases unmatched: 9. This CDR3 is built from 13 residues. The CDR3 region has the DNA TGCAGCGCCGCCCGGGGACAGGGGATTGAAGCTTTCTTT. Translating it yields CSAARGQGIEAFF.

The chain combines TRBV6-6 with TRBJ1-1; D is perhaps TRBD1 (6 bases). The germline V gene has CDR1 MNHNY and CDR2 SVGAGI (reference sequence). Trimming removed 2 bases at V and 6 bases at J, with 13 bases between. The CDR3 sequence is 14 residues long. For the CDR3, the DNA is TGTGCCAGCAGTTACCAGGACAGAACCGCTGAAGCTTTCTTT. It yields the protein CASSYQDRTAEAFF.

The genes are TRBV28 and TRBJ2-7; 12 nucleotides agree with TRBD1. The CDR3 length is 13 residues. With V trimmed by 6 bases and J by 6 bases, 3 bases remained unmatched. Germline V gives CDR1 MDHEN, CDR2 SYDVKM. The CDR3 nucleotides are TGTGCCAGCAGAGGGACAGGGGGCGCCGAGCAGTACTTC. Its protein product is CASRGTGGAEQYF.

This chain joins TRBV28 and TRBJ2-1, with a possible D match to TRBD2 (6 bases). This CDR3 contains 14 residues. Germline V lookup: CDR1 MDHEN, CDR2 SYDVKM. V was cut by 3 bases and J by 15 bases, with 21 bases left in between. The CDR3 loop reads CASSLGGMAAGPFF. The CDR3 DNA sequence: TGTGCCAGCAGTTTGGGCGGGATGGCTGCCGGTCCGTTCTTC.

On this clone: Other DNA sequences in the sample encode the same CDR3. The rearrangement joins TRBV7-3 to TRBJ2-5; 11 bases are shared with TRBD2. The length of the CDR3 is 15 residues. The trim removed 1 base at V and 5 bases at J, leaving 3 bases unmatched. Germline assignment: CDR1 SGHTA and CDR2 FQGTGA. CDR3 in amino acids: CASSLSGTSGETQYF. Written as DNA, the CDR3 is TGTGCCAGCAGCTTAAGCGGGACTAGCGGTGAGACCCAGTACTTC.